A selection of T cell receptor beta chains follows, all from one sample in a study of shared clonotypes between healthy human individuals. TCRdb's table, derived via immunoSEQ multiplex PCR, lists solely in-frame clones and lacks some. The data contain some 2,500,000 clones, 93% of them singletons. The sequenced sample was naive CD4+ T cells from PBMCs. All receptors derive from a man younger than 35 in good health. Some clones in this sample may be carry-over from other donors' samples. The CDR3 runs from the conserved cysteine through the conserved F or W. D genes are given only for firm matches. A row's size may be missing; if present it is once, few, many or a size class.

V	D	size	J	CDR3	DNA
TRBV5-8	-	-	TRBJ1-2	CASSLGQLGWGYTF	TGTGCCAGCAGCTTGGGACAGCTGGGATGGGGCTACACCTTC
TRBV27	-	-	TRBJ1-1	CASSSTWNTEAFF	TGTGCCAGCAGTTCGACGTGGAACACTGAAGCTTTCTTT
TRBV6-5	-	-	TRBJ1-5	CASRREYSNQPQHF	TGTGCCAGCAGGAGGGAATATAGCAATCAGCCCCAGCATTTT
TRBV4-2	-	-	TRBJ1-1	CASRYVGGLLTEAFF	TGTGCCAGCAGATACGTAGGGGGGCTTTTGACTGAAGCTTTCTTT
TRBV4-3	TRBD1	-	TRBJ1-2	CASSQVKTGSYGYTF	TGCGCCAGCAGCCAGGTTAAGACAGGGAGCTATGGCTACACCTTC
TRBV11-2	-	-	TRBJ1-5	CASSLGFNQPQHF	TGTGCCAGCAGCTTAGGCTTCAATCAGCCCCAGCATTTT
TRBV7-9	-	-	TRBJ1-3	CASSPTRAGNTIYF	TGTGCCAGCAGCCCTACTAGGGCTGGAAACACCATATATTTT
TRBV29-1	TRBD2	-	TRBJ2-5	CSAVSGKSYF	TGCAGCGCCGTGAGCGGGAAATCGTACTTC
TRBV5-1	-	once	TRBJ2-7	CASSLEVDNSYEQYF	TGCGCCAGCAGCTTGGAGGTGGACAACTCCTACGAGCAGTACTTC
TRBV5-6	TRBD1	-	TRBJ1-1	CASRRTGDEAFF	TGTGCCAGCAGGCGTACAGGGGATGAAGCTTTCTTT
TRBV7-3	-	-	TRBJ2-1	CASSFSGGKYNEQFF	TGTGCCAGCAGCTTTTCTGGCGGCAAATACAATGAGCAGTTCTTC
TRBV2	-	-	TRBJ2-3	CASAGRMTSTDTQYF	TGTGCCAGCGCGGGGAGGATGACTAGCACAGATACGCAGTATTTT
TRBV5-6	TRBD2	once	TRBJ2-5	CASSAGGGPETQYF	TGTGCCAGCAGCGCCGGGGGGGGCCCCGAGACCCAGTACTTC
TRBV20-1	-	-	TRBJ2-7	CSLGSYEQYF	TGCAGTTTGGGCAGCTACGAGCAGTACTTC
TRBV10-3	-	-	TRBJ1-2	CATNPGYTF	TGTGCCACCAACCCTGGCTACACCTTC
TRBV28	-	-	TRBJ2-1	CASSLFLGEQFF	TGTGCCAGCAGTTTATTCCTTGGTGAGCAGTTCTTC
TRBV5-1	TRBD2	-	TRBJ2-1	CASSLGLAGPNEQFF	TGCGCCAGCAGCTTGGGACTAGCGGGACCCAATGAGCAGTTCTTC
TRBV6-5	-	-	TRBJ1-2	CASRGDGYTF	TGTGCCAGCAGGGGAGATGGCTACACCTTC
TRBV14	TRBD1	-	TRBJ1-1	CASRQNRGTEAFF	TGTGCCAGCAGACAGAACAGGGGAACGGAAGCTTTCTTT
TRBV28	TRBD1	-	TRBJ2-7	CASRGLGQGTYEQYF	TGTGCCAGCAGGGGACTCGGACAGGGCACGTACGAGCAGTACTTC
TRBV7-9	-	-	TRBJ2-3	CASSLTDTQYF	TGTGCCAGCAGCTTGACAGATACGCAGTATTTT
TRBV2	-	-	TRBJ2-5	CASSATQVRETQYF	TGTGCCAGCAGTGCAACCCAGGTCCGAGAGACCCAGTACTTC
TRBV11-1	TRBD2	-	TRBJ2-1	CASSPLTSGSSEQFF	TGTGCCAGCAGCCCACTGACTAGCGGGAGTAGTGAGCAGTTCTTC
TRBV5-4	-	once	TRBJ2-5	CASSIVRGQQETQYF	TGTGCCAGCAGCATTGTCAGAGGACAGCAAGAGACCCAGTACTTC
TRBV28	TRBD2	-	TRBJ2-3	CASVAGGPGTDTQYF	TGTGCCAGCGTCGCGGGAGGGCCCGGCACAGATACGCAGTATTTT
TRBV6-5	-	-	TRBJ1-2	CASSYGGGLGSGYTF	TGTGCCAGCAGTTACGGGGGGGGCTTAGGTTCCGGCTACACCTTC
TRBV11-2	-	once	TRBJ2-1	CASSLGNGRGAPGGQFF	TGTGCCAGCAGCTTAGGCAACGGGCGAGGCGCCCCCGGTGGGCAGTTCTTC
TRBV7-3	-	-	TRBJ2-7	CASSLSPYYEQYF	TGTGCCAGCAGCTTAAGCCCCTACTACGAGCAGTACTTC
TRBV28	TRBD1	-	TRBJ1-1	CASRLQGVYTEAFF	TGTGCCAGCAGGCTGCAGGGGGTTTACACTGAAGCTTTCTTT
TRBV5-4	-	-	TRBJ1-1	CASSSRTGRMDTEAFF	TGTGCCAGCAGCTCACGAACAGGCCGCATGGACACTGAAGCTTTCTTT